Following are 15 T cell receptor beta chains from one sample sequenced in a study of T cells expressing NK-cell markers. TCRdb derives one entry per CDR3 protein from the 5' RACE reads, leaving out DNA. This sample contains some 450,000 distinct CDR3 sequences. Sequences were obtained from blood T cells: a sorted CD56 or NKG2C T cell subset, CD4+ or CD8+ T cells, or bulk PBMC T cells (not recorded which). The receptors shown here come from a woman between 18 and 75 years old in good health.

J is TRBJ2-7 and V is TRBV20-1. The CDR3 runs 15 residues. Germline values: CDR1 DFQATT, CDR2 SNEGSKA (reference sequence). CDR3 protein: CSAREPVRNPYEQYF.

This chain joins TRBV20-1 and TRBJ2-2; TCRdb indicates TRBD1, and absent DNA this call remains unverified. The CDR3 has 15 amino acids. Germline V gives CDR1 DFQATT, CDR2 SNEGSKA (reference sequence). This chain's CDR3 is CSAQRQGANTGELFF.

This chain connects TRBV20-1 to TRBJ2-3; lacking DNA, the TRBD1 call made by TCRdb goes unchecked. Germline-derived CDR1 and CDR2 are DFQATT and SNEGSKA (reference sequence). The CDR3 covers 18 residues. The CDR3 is CSARHPGSRPADTDTQYF.

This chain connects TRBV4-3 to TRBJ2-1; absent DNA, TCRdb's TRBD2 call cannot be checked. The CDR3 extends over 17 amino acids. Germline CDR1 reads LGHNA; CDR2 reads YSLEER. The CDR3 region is CASSQSRTSGFYNEQFF.

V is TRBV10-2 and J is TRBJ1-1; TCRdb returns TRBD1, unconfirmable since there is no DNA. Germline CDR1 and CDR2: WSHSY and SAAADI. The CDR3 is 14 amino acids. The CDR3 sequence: CASSELGGNTEAFF.

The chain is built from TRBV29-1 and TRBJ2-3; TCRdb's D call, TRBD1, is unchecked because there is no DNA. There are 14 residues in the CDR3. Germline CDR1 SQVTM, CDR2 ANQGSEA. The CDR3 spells CSTVPRDITDTQYF.

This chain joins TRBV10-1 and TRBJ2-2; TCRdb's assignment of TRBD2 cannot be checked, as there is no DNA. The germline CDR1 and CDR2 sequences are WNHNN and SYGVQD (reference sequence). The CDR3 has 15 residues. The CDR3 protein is CASSEIAGGIGELFF.

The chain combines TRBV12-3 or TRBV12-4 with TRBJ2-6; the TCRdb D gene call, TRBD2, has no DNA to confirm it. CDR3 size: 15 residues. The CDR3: CASLTASAGANVLTF.

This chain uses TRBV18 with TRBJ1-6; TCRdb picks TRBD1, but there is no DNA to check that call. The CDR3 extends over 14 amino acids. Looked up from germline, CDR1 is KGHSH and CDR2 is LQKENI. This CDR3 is CASSPVDRGSPLHF.

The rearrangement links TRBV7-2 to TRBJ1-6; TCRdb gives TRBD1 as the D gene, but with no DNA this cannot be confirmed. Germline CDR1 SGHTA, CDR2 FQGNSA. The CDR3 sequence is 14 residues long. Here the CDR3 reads CASSSRQGGTPLHF.

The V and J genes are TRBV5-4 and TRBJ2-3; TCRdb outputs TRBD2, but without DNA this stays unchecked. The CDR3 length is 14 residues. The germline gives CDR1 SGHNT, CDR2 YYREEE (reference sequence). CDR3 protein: CASSWAGGADTQYF.

The CDR3 region is CASFLGRARTEAFF. V is TRBV12-3 or TRBV12-4 and J is TRBJ1-1. The CDR3 is 14 residues long.

The CDR3 region is CSARRDGREQYF. This sequence joins TRBV20-1 and TRBJ2-7; TCRdb's D gene call, TRBD1, goes unchecked for lack of DNA. This CDR3 is 12 amino acids long. Germline CDR1 reads DFQATT; CDR2 reads SNEGSKA (reference sequence).

CDR3 protein: CASSYGSSGVYEQYF. The genes are TRBV6-5 and TRBJ2-7. This CDR3 has 15 residues. In germline, CDR1 is MNHEY, CDR2 SVGAGI.

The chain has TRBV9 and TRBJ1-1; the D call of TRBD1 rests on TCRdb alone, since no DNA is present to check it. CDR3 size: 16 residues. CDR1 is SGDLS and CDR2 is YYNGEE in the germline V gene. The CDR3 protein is CASSGPTTGFNSEAFF.